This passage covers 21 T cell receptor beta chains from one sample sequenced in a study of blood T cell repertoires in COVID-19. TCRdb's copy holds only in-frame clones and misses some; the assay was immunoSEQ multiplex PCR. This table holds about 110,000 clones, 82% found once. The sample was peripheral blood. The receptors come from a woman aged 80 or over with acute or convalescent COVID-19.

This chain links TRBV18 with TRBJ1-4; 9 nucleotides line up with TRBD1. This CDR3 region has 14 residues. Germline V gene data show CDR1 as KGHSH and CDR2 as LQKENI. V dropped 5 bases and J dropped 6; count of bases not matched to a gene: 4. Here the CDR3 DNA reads TGTGCCAGCTCAACGACAGGGGGAGATGAAAAACTGTTTTTT. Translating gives CASSTTGGDEKLFF.

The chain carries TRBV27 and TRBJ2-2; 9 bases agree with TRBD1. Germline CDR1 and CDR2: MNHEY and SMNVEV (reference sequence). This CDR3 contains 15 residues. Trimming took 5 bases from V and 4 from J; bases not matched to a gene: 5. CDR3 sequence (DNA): TGTGCCAGCAGTGGGACAGGGATAGGCACCGGGGAGCTGTTTTTT. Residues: CASSGTGIGTGELFF.

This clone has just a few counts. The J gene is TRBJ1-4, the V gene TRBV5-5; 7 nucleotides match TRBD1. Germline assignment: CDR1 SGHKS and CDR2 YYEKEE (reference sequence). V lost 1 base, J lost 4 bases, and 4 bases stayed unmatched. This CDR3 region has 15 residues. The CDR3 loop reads CASSLTGTDNEKLFF. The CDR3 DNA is TGTGCCAGCAGCTTGACCGGGACAGATAATGAAAAACTGTTTTTT. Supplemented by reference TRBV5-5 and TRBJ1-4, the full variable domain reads DAGVTQSPTHLIKTRGQQVTLRCSPISGHKSVSWYQQVLGQGPQFIFQYYEKEERGRGNFPDRFSARQFPNYSSELNVNALLLGDSALYLCASSLTGTDNEKLFFGSGTQLSVL.

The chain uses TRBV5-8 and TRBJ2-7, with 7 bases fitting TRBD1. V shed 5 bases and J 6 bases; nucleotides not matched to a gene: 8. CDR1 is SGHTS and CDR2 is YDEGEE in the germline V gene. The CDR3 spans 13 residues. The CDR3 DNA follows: TGTGCCAGCAGGAGGAACAGGGGAAGCGAGCAGTACGTC. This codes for CASRRNRGSEQYV.

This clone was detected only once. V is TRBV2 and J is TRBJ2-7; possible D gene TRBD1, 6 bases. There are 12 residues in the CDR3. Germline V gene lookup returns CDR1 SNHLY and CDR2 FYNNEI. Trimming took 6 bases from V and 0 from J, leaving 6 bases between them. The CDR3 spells CASRQGSYEQYF. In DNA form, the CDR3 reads TGTGCCAGCAGACAGGGCTCCTACGAGCAGTACTTC.

The CDR3 reads CASSLAAHEQYV. The CDR3, as DNA: TGTGCCAGCAGTTTAGCGGCTCACGAGCAGTACGTC. V usage is TRBV6-5 and J usage is TRBJ2-7; weak D call: TRBD2 (6 bases). Looked up from germline, CDR1 is MNHEY and CDR2 is SVGAGI. The CDR3 runs 12 residues. V was pared by 4 bases and J by 5 bases, with 9 bases between.

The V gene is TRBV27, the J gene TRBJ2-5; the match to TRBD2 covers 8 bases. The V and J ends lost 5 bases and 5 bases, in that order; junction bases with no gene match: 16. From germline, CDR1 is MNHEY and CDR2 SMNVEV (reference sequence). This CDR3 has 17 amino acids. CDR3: CASSPSAGGFPWETQYF. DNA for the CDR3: TGTGCCAGCAGTCCCTCGGCGGGAGGTTTCCCGTGGGAGACCCAGTACTTC.

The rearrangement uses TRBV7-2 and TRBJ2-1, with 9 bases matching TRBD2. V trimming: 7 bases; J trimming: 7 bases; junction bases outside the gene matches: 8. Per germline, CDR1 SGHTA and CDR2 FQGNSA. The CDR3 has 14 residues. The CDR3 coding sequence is TGTGCCAGCACCTTGGGACTAGCTTGGAATGAGCAGTTCTTC. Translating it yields CASTLGLAWNEQFF.

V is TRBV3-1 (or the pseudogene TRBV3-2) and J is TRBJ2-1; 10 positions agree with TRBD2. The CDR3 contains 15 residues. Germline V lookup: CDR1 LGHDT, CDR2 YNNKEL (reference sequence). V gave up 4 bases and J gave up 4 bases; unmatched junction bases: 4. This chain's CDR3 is CASSRYSGGYNEQFF. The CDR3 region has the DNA TGTGCCAGCAGCCGATATAGCGGGGGGTACAATGAGCAGTTCTTC.

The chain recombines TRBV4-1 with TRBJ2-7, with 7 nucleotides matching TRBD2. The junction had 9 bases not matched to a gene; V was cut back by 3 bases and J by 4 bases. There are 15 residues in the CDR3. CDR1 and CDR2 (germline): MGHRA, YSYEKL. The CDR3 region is CASSQTPSAGYEQYF. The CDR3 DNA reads TGCGCCAGCAGCCAGACCCCTTCAGCGGGATACGAGCAGTACTTC.

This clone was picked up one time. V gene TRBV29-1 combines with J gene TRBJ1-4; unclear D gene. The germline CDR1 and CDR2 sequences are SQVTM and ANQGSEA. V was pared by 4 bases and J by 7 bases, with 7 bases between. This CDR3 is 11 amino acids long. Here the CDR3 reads CSVVYFEKLFF. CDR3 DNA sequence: TGCAGCGTTGTATATTTTGAAAAACTGTTTTTT.

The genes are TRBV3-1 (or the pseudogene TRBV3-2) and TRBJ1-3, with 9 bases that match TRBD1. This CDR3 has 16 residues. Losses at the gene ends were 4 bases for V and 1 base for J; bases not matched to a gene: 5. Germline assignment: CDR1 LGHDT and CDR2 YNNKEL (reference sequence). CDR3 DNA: TGTGCCAGCAGCCCGTCCGGGACAGGGTCTGGAAACACCATATATTTT. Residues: CASSPSGTGSGNTIYF.

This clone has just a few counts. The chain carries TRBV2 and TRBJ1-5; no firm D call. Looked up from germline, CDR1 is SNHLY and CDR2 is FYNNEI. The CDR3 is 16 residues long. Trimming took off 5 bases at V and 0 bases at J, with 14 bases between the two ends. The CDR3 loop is CASSYAGADSNQPQHF. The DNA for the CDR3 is TGTGCCAGCAGTTACGCGGGTGCAGATAGCAATCAGCCCCAGCATTTT.

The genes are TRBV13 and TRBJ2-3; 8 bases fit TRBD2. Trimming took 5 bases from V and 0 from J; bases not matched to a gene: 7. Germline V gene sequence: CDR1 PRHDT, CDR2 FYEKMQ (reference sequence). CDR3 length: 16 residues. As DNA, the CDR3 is TGTGCCAGCAGCCTCCGACTAGCGCCTAGCACAGATACGCAGTATTTT. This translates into CASSLRLAPSTDTQYF. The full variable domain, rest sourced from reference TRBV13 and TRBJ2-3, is AAGVIQSPRHLIKEKRETATLKCYPIPRHDTVYWYQQGPGQDPQFLISFYEKMQSDKGSIPDRFSAQQFSDYHSELNMSSLELGDSALYFCASSLRLAPSTDTQYFGPGTRLTVL.

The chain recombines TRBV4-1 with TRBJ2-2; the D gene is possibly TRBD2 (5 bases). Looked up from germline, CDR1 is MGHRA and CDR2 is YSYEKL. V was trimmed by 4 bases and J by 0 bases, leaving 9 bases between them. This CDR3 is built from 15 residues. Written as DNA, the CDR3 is TGCGCCAGCAGCCTGGAGGCAGCGAACACCGGGGAGCTGTTTTTT. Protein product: CASSLEAANTGELFF.

The CDR3 sequence: CATRTSGTDTQYF. As DNA, the CDR3 is TGTGCCACAAGGACTAGCGGCACAGATACGCAGTATTTT. V gene TRBV24-1 combines with J gene TRBJ2-3, with 9 bases fitting TRBD2. The CDR3 contains 13 residues. With V trimmed by 10 bases and J by 1 base, 2 bases remained unmatched. From germline, CDR1 is KGHDR and CDR2 SFDVKD.

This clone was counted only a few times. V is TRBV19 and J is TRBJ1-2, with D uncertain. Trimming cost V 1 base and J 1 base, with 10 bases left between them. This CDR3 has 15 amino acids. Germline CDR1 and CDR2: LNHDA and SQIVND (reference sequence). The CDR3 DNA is TGTGCCAGTAGTATAGGGCCAGAATTTAACTATGGCTACACCTTC. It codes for CASSIGPEFNYGYTF.

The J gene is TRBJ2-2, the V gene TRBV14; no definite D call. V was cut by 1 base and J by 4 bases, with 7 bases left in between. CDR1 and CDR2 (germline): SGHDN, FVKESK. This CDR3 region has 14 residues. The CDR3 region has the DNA TGTGCCAGCAGCCAAGTTTACGGCACCGGGGAGCTGTTTTTT. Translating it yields CASSQVYGTGELFF.

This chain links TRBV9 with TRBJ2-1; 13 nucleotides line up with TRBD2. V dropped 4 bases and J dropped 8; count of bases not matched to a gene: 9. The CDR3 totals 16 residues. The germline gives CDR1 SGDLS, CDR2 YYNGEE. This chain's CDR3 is CASSPLLAGGLDEQFF. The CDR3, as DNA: TGTGCCAGCAGCCCATTACTAGCGGGAGGGCTCGATGAGCAGTTCTTC.

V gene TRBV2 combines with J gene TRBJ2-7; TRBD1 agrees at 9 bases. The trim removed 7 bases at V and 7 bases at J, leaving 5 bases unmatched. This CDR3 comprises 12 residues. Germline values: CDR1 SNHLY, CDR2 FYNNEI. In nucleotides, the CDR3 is TGTGCCAGCAAACAGGGGGCCTGGGAGCAGTACTTC. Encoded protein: CASKQGAWEQYF.

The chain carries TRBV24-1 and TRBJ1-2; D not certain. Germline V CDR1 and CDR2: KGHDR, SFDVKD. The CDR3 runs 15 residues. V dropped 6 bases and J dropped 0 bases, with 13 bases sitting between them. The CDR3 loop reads CATSQLGTPNYGYTF. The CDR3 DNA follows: TGTGCCACCAGTCAGCTAGGCACTCCTAACTATGGCTACACCTTC.